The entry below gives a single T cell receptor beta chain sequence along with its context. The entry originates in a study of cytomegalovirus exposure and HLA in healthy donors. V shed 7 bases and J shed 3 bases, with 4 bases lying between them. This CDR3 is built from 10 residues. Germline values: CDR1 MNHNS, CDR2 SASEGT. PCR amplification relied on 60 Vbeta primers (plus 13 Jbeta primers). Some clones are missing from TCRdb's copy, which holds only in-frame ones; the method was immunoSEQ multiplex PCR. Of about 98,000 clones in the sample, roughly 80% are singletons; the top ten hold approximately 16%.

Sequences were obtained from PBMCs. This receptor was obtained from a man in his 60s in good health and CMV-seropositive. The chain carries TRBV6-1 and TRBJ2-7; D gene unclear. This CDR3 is CASTGYEQYF. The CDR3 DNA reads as TGTGCCAGCACAGGCTACGAGCAGTACTTC.